This TCR beta chain was sequenced during a study of OX40 agonist ivuxolimab in advanced cancers. Study-wide findings and caveats: The antigens recognized by the expanded peripheral T cells, that is their antigen specificity, were not determined.

V was trimmed by 2 bases and J by 5 bases, leaving 12 bases between them. Germline assignment: CDR1 MNHEY and CDR2 SMNVEV (reference sequence). This CDR3 is 15 amino acids long. With regard to this clone: Its antigen is not known.

Produced via immunoSEQ multiplex PCR; TCRdb's table is partial and in-frame only. The table records 70,000 to 80,000 clones, roughly 88% of them present only once. The source material was CD4+ or CD8+ T cells sorted from blood, sampled in a trial of the OX40 agonist ivuxolimab. V and J are TRBV27 and TRBJ2-2; TRBD1 might be the D (6 bases). The receptor comes from an adult with an advanced solid tumor such as melanoma, head and neck, liver or kidney cancer. CDR3 bases: TGTGCCAGCAGTTTACGCCGGGACATAACCGGGGAGCTGTTTTTT. This translates into CASSLRRDITGELFF.